This T cell receptor beta chain was identified in a study of blood T cells in healthy people across ages. CDR1 is SEHNR and CDR2 is FQNEAQ in the germline V gene (reference sequence). The CDR3 is made up of 14 amino acids. The authors ran a second PCR of 7 to 11 cycles using a sample-barcoded 5' primer and a J-beta primer mix. TCRdb analysed the 5' RACE reads with MiXCR anew, one entry per CDR3 protein. Of some 760,000 distinct CDR3 sequences in the sample, roughly 25% were seen once. Another study also made use of these data, one on T cells of mothers and their children. As that report states: RNA that had been extracted went wholly into cDNA synthesis, at about 1.5 ug per 15 ul.

The specimen was blood. The sequence was collected from a boy between 5 and 17 years old in good health. The V call is TRBV7-9, the J call TRBJ2-5; D ambiguous. The J call may be mistaken, given a closer DNA end match to TRBJ2-7. The CDR3 DNA follows: TGTGCCAGCAGCTTATACCAGGACTCCTACGAGCAGTACTTC. Its translation: CASSLYQDSYEQYF.